This record covers a single T cell receptor beta chain. Trimming shortened V by 3 bases and J by 5 bases, and 19 bases separated the two germline ends. This CDR3 comprises 16 residues. CDR1 SGHVS and CDR2 FQNEAQ come from the germline V gene. This specimen belongs to a study of blood T cell repertoires in COVID-19. Profiling relied on immunoSEQ multiplex PCR, and the TCRdb table lists in-frame clones only, not all of them. The sample shows 70,000 or so clones, 70% to 90% of them seen only once. The rearrangement joins TRBV7-8 to TRBJ2-5; possibly TRBD1 for D (5 bases). Sequenced material: peripheral blood. The TCR sequence derives from a man between 65 and 80 years old with active COVID-19. CDR3 sequence: CASSLGPIGLVETQYF. CDR3 sequence (DNA): TGTGCCAGCAGCTTGGGGCCGATCGGGTTGGTGGAGACCCAGTACTTC.